What follows are 10 T cell receptor beta chains derived from one specimen sequenced in a study of technical replicates of blood from a handful of donors. Measured with immunoSEQ multiplex PCR; TCRdb has only the in-frame clones, and not every one. The data show over 55,000 clones, around 86% seen once. The specimen was PBMCs. These TCRs come from a human donor in good health. Some clones in this sample may be carry-over from other donors' samples.

V gene TRBV5-6 combines with J gene TRBJ2-1, with D perhaps matching TRBD2 (5 bases). V was cut by 0 bases and J by 5 bases, with 15 bases left in between. The germline gives CDR1 SGHDT, CDR2 YYEEEE. This CDR3 has 16 residues. The CDR3 protein is CASSLVVGVFNNEQFF. CDR3 coding DNA: TGTGCCAGCAGCTTGGTCGTGGGAGTGTTCAACAATGAGCAGTTCTTC. Using reference TRBV5-6 and TRBJ2-1 for the parts outside the CDR3, the full variable domain is DAGVTQSPTHLIKTRGQQVTLRCSPKSGHDTVSWYQQALGQGPQFIFQYYEEEERQRGNFPDRFSGHQFPNYSSELNVNALLLGDSALYLCASSLVVGVFNNEQFFGPGTRLTVL.

The gene calls are TRBV19 and TRBJ1-1; tentatively, D is TRBD1 (5 bases). Trimming removed 6 bases at V and 1 base at J, with 12 bases between. Germline V CDR1 and CDR2: LNHDA, SQIVND (reference sequence). The CDR3 is 14 residues long. CDR3 nucleotides: TGTGCCAGTAGACCCGACAGATCGAACACTGAAGCTTTCTTT. Translated: CASRPDRSNTEAFF.

The chain joins TRBV6-5 to TRBJ2-7, with 9 bases matching TRBD1. The germline V gene encodes CDR1 MNHEY and CDR2 SVGAGI. Losses at the gene ends were 6 bases for V and 4 bases for J; bases not matched to a gene: 7. The CDR3 totals 14 residues. CDR3 DNA sequence: TGTGCCAGCAGAGAAGGGACAGGGCGGTACGAGCAGTACTTC. Its protein is CASREGTGRYEQYF.

The chain carries TRBV2 and TRBJ2-4; 12 nucleotides match TRBD2. The CDR3 is made up of 17 amino acids. In germline, CDR1 is SNHLY, CDR2 FYNNEI. Trimming removed 7 bases from V and 2 bases from J; junction bases left unmatched: 9. The DNA of the CDR3 is TGTGCCAGCAAGGCTAGCGGGAGGGTCTCTCCCAAAAACATTCAGTACTTC. This codes for CASKASGRVSPKNIQYF.

This clone turned up a few times. The chain has TRBV5-1 and TRBJ1-6, with D maybe TRBD1 (5 bases). Germline CDR1 reads SGHRS; CDR2 reads YFSETQ. The CDR3 extends over 14 amino acids. The ends were cut back, 0 bases at V and 8 bases at J, with 9 bases in the middle. CDR3 region: CASSLGGGYSPLHF. The CDR3 DNA reads as TGCGCCAGCAGCTTGGGGGGGGGATATTCACCCCTCCACTTT.

The chain couples TRBV10-3 to TRBJ2-5; 9 bases are shared with TRBD2. Germline values: CDR1 ENHRY, CDR2 SYGVKD. The CDR3 length is 15 residues. V trimming: 4 bases; J trimming: 0 bases; junction bases outside the gene matches: 3. CDR3 protein: CAISVAGAYQETQYF. In DNA form, the CDR3 reads TGTGCCATCAGTGTAGCGGGAGCGTACCAAGAGACCCAGTACTTC.

This CDR3 reads CSVLGTGVGEQYF. The CDR3 region has the DNA TGCAGCGTCCTGGGGACAGGGGTAGGCGAGCAGTACTTC. V is TRBV29-1 and J is TRBJ2-7; 10 positions match TRBD1. V lost 6 bases to trimming and J lost 6 bases; unmatched junction nucleotides: 8. CDR1 is SQVTM, CDR2 ANQGSEA, per germline. The CDR3 runs 13 residues.

This chain joins TRBV10-3 and TRBJ1-1, with TRBD1 matching 9 bases. Germline V gene data show CDR1 as ENHRY and CDR2 as SYGVKD. The CDR3 is made up of 14 amino acids. The V segment lost 5 bases and the J segment 4 bases; nucleotides outside the gene matches: 5. The CDR3 spells CAISSGTGPTEAFF. The CDR3 DNA is TGTGCCATCAGTTCCGGGACAGGGCCCACTGAAGCTTTCTTT.

This CDR3 reads CATGNEQRTDTQYF. The CDR3 DNA follows: TGTGCCACGGGAAATGAACAGCGCACAGATACGCAGTATTTT. This chain links TRBV10-3 with TRBJ2-3, with TRBD2 as a possible D gene (5 bases). Per germline, CDR1 ENHRY and CDR2 SYGVKD. Trimming stripped 10 bases from V and 1 base from J, with 15 bases between. This CDR3 is built from 14 residues.

This sequence joins TRBV18 and TRBJ2-3; 8 bases agree with TRBD1. With 3 bases clipped from V and 3 bases from J, the junction kept 2 bases outside the gene matches. Germline V gene lookup returns CDR1 KGHSH and CDR2 LQKENI. This CDR3 region has 14 residues. The DNA for the CDR3 is TGTGCCAGCTCACCCCGGACAGGGACAGATACGCAGTATTTT. The encoded protein is CASSPRTGTDTQYF.